This T cell receptor (beta chain) was observed in a study of blood T cells in healthy people across ages. With a J-beta primer mix and a sample-barcoded 5' primer, a second PCR ran 7 to 11 cycles. TCRdb reprocessed the 5' RACE reads via MiXCR and lists one record per CDR3 protein. The sample holds about 1.8 million distinct CDR3 sequences, roughly 52% seen once. V was pared by 3 bases and J by 10 bases, with 15 bases of the junction left unmatched. The CDR3 is 15 amino acids. Per the germline V gene, CDR1 is DFQATT and CDR2 is SNEGSKA (reference sequence). The V call is TRBV20-1, the J call TRBJ2-1, with TRBD2 matching 7 bases. The material sequenced was blood. The source of this sequence is a woman in her thirties or forties in good health. CDR3 bases: TGCAGTGCTAGCGTGGCGGGGGTACCTAGGGACGAGCAGTTCTTC. Protein: CSASVAGVPRDEQFF.